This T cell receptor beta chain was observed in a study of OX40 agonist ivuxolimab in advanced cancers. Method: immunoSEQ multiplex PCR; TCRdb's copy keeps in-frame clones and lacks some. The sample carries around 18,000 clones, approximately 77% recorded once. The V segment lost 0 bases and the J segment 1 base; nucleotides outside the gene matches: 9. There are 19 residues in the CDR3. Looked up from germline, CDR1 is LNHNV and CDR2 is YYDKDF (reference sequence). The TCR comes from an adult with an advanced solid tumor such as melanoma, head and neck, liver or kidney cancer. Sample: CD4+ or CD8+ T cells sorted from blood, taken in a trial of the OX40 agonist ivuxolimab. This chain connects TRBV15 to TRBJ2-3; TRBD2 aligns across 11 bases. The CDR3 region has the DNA TGTGCCACCAGCAGAGACGATTTAGCGGGGGGGTACGGCACAGATACGCAGTATTTT. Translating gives CATSRDDLAGGYGTDTQYF.